This is a list of T cell receptor beta chains from one sample in a study of glioma-infiltrating T cells. TCRdb reanalysed the multiplex PCR reads using MiXCR and keeps one entry per CDR3 protein. The sample lists about 99,000 distinct CDR3 sequences, around 28% occurring once. The sample was glioma tissue, nonneoplastic brain tissue, or PBMCs (not recorded which). The receptors were gathered from a human donor with low-grade glioma or glioblastoma, undergoing nonglioma brain surgery, or in good health (not recorded which). CDR3s leave out the opening cysteine and the closing phenylalanine or tryptophan.

v_call	j_call	cdr3_length	cdr3_aa
TRBV12-3/TRBV12-4	TRBJ1-1	13	ASSLGEGARAEAF
TRBV12-3/TRBV12-4	TRBJ1-1	10	ASIQLNTEAF
TRBV27	TRBJ2-1	12	ASSSDGAYNEQF
TRBV6-1	TRBJ1-1	13	ASTTGQLRNTEAF
TRBV20-1	TRBJ1-2	12	SAAERSLPKGYT
TRBV4-2	TRBJ1-5	13	ASSQPGVSNQPQH
TRBV20-1	TRBJ2-7	12	SAIPGSGGYEQY
TRBV20-1	TRBJ2-5	10	SARGIGETQY
TRBV7-9	TRBJ2-5	12	ASSFRQGGETQY
TRBV5-4	TRBJ1-3	12	ASSWGGSGDSIY
TRBV29-1	TRBJ1-5	11	SVVGDGNQPQH
TRBV7-2	TRBJ2-5	15	ASSALFGQGLSETQY
TRBV4-2	TRBJ1-5	13	ASSPGGGRSQPQH
TRBV7-2	TRBJ2-5	13	ASSPGQGLRGTQY
TRBV6-2/TRBV6-3	TRBJ2-2	13	ANRWALTNTGGLF
TRBV6-1	TRBJ1-5	12	ATRLTGSNQPQH
TRBV14	TRBJ2-7	11	ASSRNRVSEQY
TRBV20-1	TRBJ2-1	10	SAKVRYNEQF
TRBV24-1	TRBJ2-1	12	ATSDPPPGDEQF
TRBV6-2/TRBV6-3	TRBJ2-7	15	ASIDGGQRFPSYEQY
TRBV2	TRBJ2-5	11	ASSTVYQETQY
TRBV20-1	TRBJ2-7	13	SARAGTGLSYEQY
TRBV20-1	TRBJ2-3	13	SARGDRASTDTQY
TRBV20-1	TRBJ1-2	11	SAVDGTSYGYT
TRBV6-1	TRBJ2-1	14	ASNLPSGGSYNEQF
TRBV6-1	TRBJ1-5	12	ASRLGGSNQPQH
TRBV14	TRBJ1-3	14	ASSQVGGGSGNTIY
TRBV4-2	TRBJ1-4	13	ASSQRWGANEKLF
TRBV12-3/TRBV12-4	TRBJ1-2	12	ASSLTRQGGGYT
TRBV10-3	TRBJ1-1	12	AISERGLSTEAF
TRBV24-1	TRBJ2-5	13	ATSVREGVQETQY
TRBV18	TRBJ1-2	12	ASYPGTVVYGYT
TRBV19	TRBJ2-1	11	ASSIEGRGEQF
TRBV27	TRBJ2-1	13	ASSLFSRAGNEQF
TRBV19	TRBJ1-1	12	ASSIAQGRTEAF
TRBV7-2	TRBJ2-3	14	ASSLLSGGAADTQY
TRBV6-6	TRBJ2-7	14	ASSYSDSRGSGEQY
TRBV7-9	TRBJ2-3	12	ASSLPQRTDTQY
TRBV24-1	TRBJ1-5	12	ATSDSGGVQPQH
TRBV29-1	TRBJ2-5	9	SVRVGETQY
TRBV12-3/TRBV12-4	TRBJ1-5	15	ASSLVPQGGGNQPQH
TRBV4-3	TRBJ1-1	13	ASSQDHSPSTEAF
TRBV7-3	TRBJ1-1	12	ASSLSLTNTESF
TRBV20-1	TRBJ2-5	13	SARVQGGGQETQY
TRBV20-1	TRBJ1-1	11	SALSGGRTEAF
TRBV7-2	TRBJ1-1	12	ASSLDFQNTEAS